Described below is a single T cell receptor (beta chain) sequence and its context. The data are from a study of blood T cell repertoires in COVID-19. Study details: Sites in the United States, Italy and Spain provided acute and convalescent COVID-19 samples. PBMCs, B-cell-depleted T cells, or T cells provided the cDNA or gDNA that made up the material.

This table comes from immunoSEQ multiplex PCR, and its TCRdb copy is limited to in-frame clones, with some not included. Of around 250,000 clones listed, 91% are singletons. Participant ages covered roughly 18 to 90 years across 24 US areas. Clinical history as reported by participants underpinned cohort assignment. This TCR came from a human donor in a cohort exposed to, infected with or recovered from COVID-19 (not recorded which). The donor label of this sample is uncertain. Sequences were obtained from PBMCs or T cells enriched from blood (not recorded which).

The CDR3, as DNA: TGTGCCAGCAGTTTAGGGCGGGACTACGAGCAGTACTTC. Translating gives CASSLGRDYEQYF. The chain has TRBV12-3 or TRBV12-4 and TRBJ2-7, with D maybe TRBD2 (6 bases). This CDR3 is built from 13 residues. The V gene lost 1 base and the J gene lost 3 bases, with 7 bases spanning the gap.